The 15 T cell receptor beta chains presented below share a single source sample, sequenced in a study of regulatory T cells in long-lasting Graves disease. Through Arm-PCR of CDR3 regions and iRepertoire HTBI primers, TCR beta libraries were built. One entry per CDR3 protein results from TCRdb running MiXCR on the multiplex PCR reads. The sample yields about 470,000 distinct CDR3 sequences, roughly 15% seen once. Time point here: newly diagnosed GD, antithyroid drugs for less than 3 months. RNA isolated from PBMCs was used to make the TCR library. These records were also assigned to another study, of T cells in Graves' hyperthyroidism and ophthalmopathy.

This specimen was peripheral blood mononuclear cells (PBMCs), taken at new diagnosis, from a patient treated with antithyroid drugs. The origin of the receptors is a man aged 35 to 55 with Graves disease.

The chain recombines TRBV6-1 with TRBJ2-4; 8 bases are shared with TRBD1. The CDR3 has 19 residues. With 0 bases clipped from V and 2 bases from J, the junction kept 12 bases outside the gene matches. Germline CDR1 MNHNS, CDR2 SASEGT. CDR3 nucleotides: TGTGCCAGCAGTGAAGCGTGGGGCAGGGGGCAGCAATCCAAAAACATTCAGTACTTC. Translating it yields CASSEAWGRGQQSKNIQYF.

This clonotype was counted ten times or more. The chain recombines TRBV5-1 with TRBJ2-2, with TRBD1 as a possible D gene (7 bases). The CDR3 totals 16 residues. The V and J ends lost 3 bases and 0 bases respectively, with 12 bases between them. CDR1 SGHRS and CDR2 YFSETQ come from the germline V gene. The CDR3 sequence is CASSWGDRANTGELFF. The DNA of the CDR3 is TGCGCCAGCAGCTGGGGGGACAGAGCGAACACCGGGGAGCTGTTTTTT.

The chain employs TRBV24-1 and TRBJ2-3; 10 bases are a match to TRBD2. The CDR3 is 17 residues long. Losses at the gene ends were 3 bases for V and 7 bases for J; bases not matched to a gene: 12. Germline CDR1 is KGHDR and CDR2 is SFDVKD. The CDR3 region has the DNA TGTGCCACCAGTGATCCCCAAGCGGGAGGGCCACGGAATACGCAGTATTTT. Protein product: CATSDPQAGGPRNTQYF.

At least ten counts were recorded for this clonotype. The chain employs TRBV4-1 and TRBJ2-3; no definite D call. This CDR3 has 15 residues. The V end was cut by 4 bases, the J end by 4 bases, with 15 bases between. Germline V gene data show CDR1 as MGHRA and CDR2 as YSYEKL. The chain's CDR3 is CASSLQSSTSDTQYF. The DNA for the CDR3 is TGCGCCAGCAGCCTACAGAGCTCTACTTCAGATACGCAGTATTTT.

This clonotype was observed at least ten times. The chain recombines TRBV3-1 with TRBJ2-7, with TRBD2 matching 9 bases. Germline V gene lookup returns CDR1 LGHDT and CDR2 YNNKEL (reference sequence). V was pared by 2 bases and J by 0 bases, with 5 bases of the junction left unmatched. This CDR3 spans 16 amino acids. Written as DNA, the CDR3 is TGTGCCAGCAGCCAACGGCGGGAGGGGAACTCCTACGAGCAGTACTTC. Protein: CASSQRREGNSYEQYF.

This clonotype has a count of ten or more. This chain joins TRBV29-1 and TRBJ2-7; D is possibly TRBD1 (5 bases). The germline V and J ends were trimmed by 4 bases and 4 bases, with 11 bases remaining between them. This CDR3 is built from 12 residues. From germline, CDR1 is SQVTM and CDR2 ANQGSEA. The CDR3 coding sequence is TGCAGCGTTGTCCCAGGGCCTTACGAGCAGTACTTC. This gives the protein CSVVPGPYEQYF.

The V gene is TRBV3-1, the J gene TRBJ2-1, with 12 bases aligning to TRBD2. The J call may be incorrect, as the DNA end agrees better with TRBJ2-5. The germline V gene has CDR1 LGHDT and CDR2 YNNKEL (reference sequence). The CDR3 covers 17 residues. CDR3 coding DNA: TGTGCCAGCAGCCAAGGGTGGACTAGCGGGAACGAAGAGACCCAGTACTTC. It translates to CASSQGWTSGNEETQYF.

The chain couples TRBV15 to TRBJ2-7, with 8 nucleotides matching TRBD1. The V gene end was trimmed by 3 bases and the J gene end by 5 bases; junction bases not matched to a gene: 9. The CDR3 loop spans 15 amino acids. CDR1 is LNHNV, CDR2 YYDKDF, per germline (reference sequence). The CDR3, as DNA: TGTGCCACCAGCAGTCGCCGGACAGGGATCGACGAGCAGTACTTC. Its protein is CATSSRRTGIDEQYF.

Ten or more counts support this clonotype. The rearrangement joins TRBV11-2 to TRBJ2-2; D uncertain. V lost 2 bases and J lost 6, with 16 bases in between. This CDR3 is 16 amino acids long. CDR1 and CDR2 from the germline V gene are SGHAT and FQNNGV. DNA for the CDR3: TGTGCCAGCAGCTTAATGACCCAGAGTAGGGCCGGGGAGCTGTTTTTT. Translating it yields CASSLMTQSRAGELFF. The complete variable domain, with remaining parts taken from reference TRBV11-2 and TRBJ2-2, reads EAGVAQSPRYKIIEKRQSVAFWCNPISGHATLYWYQQILGQGPKLLIQFQNNGVVDDSQLPKDRFSAERLKGVDSTLKIQPAKLEDSAVYLCASSLMTQSRAGELFFGEGSRLTVL.

As to this clonotype: With a much larger clone just one base away, this may be a read error. The V call is TRBV5-1, the J call TRBJ1-1, with D possibly being TRBD1 (5 bases). The ends were cut back, 0 bases at V and 1 base at J, with 10 bases in the middle. The length of the CDR3 is 15 residues. Per the germline V gene, CDR1 is SGHRS and CDR2 is YFSETQ. The CDR3 protein is CASSLDGGPNTEAFF. The CDR3 DNA reads as TGCGCCAGCAGCTTGGACGGGGGTCCGAACACTGAAGCTTTCTTT.

The chain joins TRBV11-3 to TRBJ1-1; 8 positions match TRBD1. The CDR3 runs to 15 residues. Unmatched junction bases numbered 6, after V lost 5 bases and J lost 1 base. Germline CDR1 is SGHNT and CDR2 is YENEEA. The CDR3 bases are TGTGCCAGCAGCCCGGCCGGGACAGGGAACACTGAAGCTTTCTTT. Its protein is CASSPAGTGNTEAFF.

This clonotype has at least ten counts. The chain joins TRBV5-1 to TRBJ2-2; a weak D match, TRBD2 (5 bases). Looked up from germline, CDR1 is SGHRS and CDR2 is YFSETQ. Trimming left V 0 bases short and J 3 bases short, with 9 bases between. The CDR3 consists of 15 residues. The CDR3 nucleotides read TGCGCCAGCAGCTTGGGGGCTAGCTACACCGGGGAGCTGTTTTTT. This encodes CASSLGASYTGELFF.

This clonotype was detected ten times or more. The chain carries TRBV2 and TRBJ2-3; 13 positions match TRBD2. V shed 6 bases, J shed 4 bases, and the junction held 4 bases outside the gene matches. The CDR3 is 15 amino acids. The germline V gene encodes CDR1 SNHLY and CDR2 FYNNEI. The DNA for the CDR3 is TGTGCCAGCAGGAAACTAGCGGGAGGGTCAGATACGCAGTATTTT. This codes for CASRKLAGGSDTQYF.

V is TRBV20-1 and J is TRBJ1-2; D remains unclear. The CDR3 length is 13 residues. Germline values: CDR1 DFQATT, CDR2 SNEGSKA (reference sequence). V gave up 5 bases and J gave up 1 base, with 11 bases separating them. Here the CDR3 reads CSAVDAYNYGYTF. The DNA for the CDR3 is TGCAGTGCTGTAGACGCATATAACTATGGCTACACCTTC.

This clonotype appeared a few times. The rearrangement links TRBV28 to TRBJ2-5; 7 bases are a match to TRBD2. CDR1 MDHEN and CDR2 SYDVKM come from the germline V gene. The V and J ends lost 7 bases and 5 bases, in that order; junction bases with no gene match: 10. The CDR3 is 14 amino acids. The CDR3 protein is CASNSAGALETQYF. CDR3 bases: TGTGCCAGCAATTCCGCGGGAGCCCTGGAGACCCAGTACTTC. The complete variable domain, with remaining parts taken from reference TRBV28 and TRBJ2-5, reads DVKVTQSSRYLVKRTGEKVFLECVQDMDHENMFWYRQDPGLGLRLIYFSYDVKMKEKGDIPEGYSVSREKKERFSLILESASTNQTSMYLCASNSAGALETQYFGPGTRLLVL.